A single sample gave rise to the 14 T cell receptor beta chains below, sequenced in a study of T cell changes during pregnancy in multiple sclerosis. Sequenced by immunoSEQ multiplex PCR; TCRdb stores in-frame clones only, minus some. Counted here are about 74,000 clones, about nine tenths occurring once; the ten biggest clones make up roughly 1.5%. This material consisted of peripheral blood, taken in the third trimester of pregnancy. These receptors originate from a female donor with multiple sclerosis, enrolled in a pregnancy study.

J is TRBJ1-2 and V is TRBV6-6, with a weak D call TRBD1 (5 bases). CDR1 and CDR2 (germline): MNHNY, SVGAGI (reference sequence). Trimming stripped 5 bases from V and 7 bases from J, with 17 bases between. CDR3 size: 14 residues. The DNA of the CDR3 is TGTGCCAGCAGTCCGGGGGGGGGTTCGCTTGGCTACACCTTC. It yields the protein CASSPGGGSLGYTF.

The V gene is TRBV5-4, the J gene TRBJ2-5; 7 bases match TRBD2. The trim removed 0 bases at V and 5 bases at J, leaving 7 bases unmatched. The CDR3 loop spans 15 amino acids. Per germline, CDR1 SGHNT and CDR2 YYREEE (reference sequence). The CDR3 sequence is CASSLERGFRETQYF. Here the CDR3 DNA reads TGTGCCAGCAGCTTGGAGCGGGGCTTCCGGGAGACCCAGTACTTC.

The J gene is TRBJ1-3, the V gene TRBV15, with D hard to call. V was trimmed by 1 base and J by 7 bases, leaving 5 bases between them. The CDR3 sequence is 12 residues long. Germline V gives CDR1 LNHNV, CDR2 YYDKDF (reference sequence). CDR3: CATSRGDNTIYF. CDR3 nucleotide sequence: TGTGCCACCAGCAGAGGCGATAACACCATATATTTT.

The chain joins TRBV27 to TRBJ2-3, with D possibly being TRBD1 (6 bases). The V gene lost 5 bases and the J gene lost 4 bases, with 16 bases spanning the gap. This CDR3 contains 15 residues. Per germline, CDR1 MNHEY and CDR2 SMNVEV (reference sequence). The CDR3 nucleotides are TGTGCCAGCAGTCCCCTGGCAGGGGAAGCAGATACGCAGTATTTT. Its protein product is CASSPLAGEADTQYF.

The J gene is TRBJ2-3, the V gene TRBV5-1; a possible D gene is TRBD1 (5 bases). Deletions cut 7 bases from V and 3 bases from J, with 21 bases between. This CDR3 has 16 amino acids. In germline, CDR1 is SGHRS, CDR2 YFSETQ. The CDR3 loop reads CASSPYTGRVTDTQYF. CDR3 bases: TGCGCCAGCTCCCCTTACACGGGCAGGGTAACAGATACGCAGTATTTT.

The J gene is TRBJ1-2, the V gene TRBV7-6; 7 nucleotides agree with TRBD1. Per germline, CDR1 SGHVS and CDR2 FNYEAQ. V was pared by 5 bases and J by 1 base, with 7 bases of the junction left unmatched. The CDR3 runs 15 residues. CDR3 loop: CASSAHRGYNYGYTF. In DNA, the CDR3 is TGTGCCAGCAGCGCACACAGGGGTTATAACTATGGCTACACCTTC. Variable domain in full (rest from reference TRBV7-6 and TRBJ1-2): GAGVSQSPRYKVTKRGQDVALRCDPISGHVSLYWYRQALGQGPEFLTYFNYEAQQDKSGLPNDRFSAERPEGSISTLTIQRTEQRDSAMYRCASSAHRGYNYGYTFGSGTRLTVV.

The genes are TRBV20-1 and TRBJ2-1, with D possibly TRBD1 on 5 matching bases. This CDR3 region has 11 residues. CDR1 DFQATT and CDR2 SNEGSKA come from the germline V gene (reference sequence). The CDR3: CTAGPYNEQFF. For the CDR3, the DNA is TGCACGGCAGGGCCCTACAATGAGCAGTTCTTC.

This clone was found once. The J gene is TRBJ1-2, the V gene TRBV13; 11 bases fit TRBD1. Trimming took 2 bases from V and 4 from J; bases not matched to a gene: 6. In germline, CDR1 is PRHDT, CDR2 FYEKMQ (reference sequence). The CDR3 has 16 residues. This chain's CDR3 is CASSLRTGGSRYGYTF. Here the CDR3 DNA reads TGTGCCAGCAGCTTAAGGACAGGGGGCTCCCGCTATGGCTACACCTTC.

A note on this clone: At one end, the junction sequence differs from germline, possibly due to a read error. The chain couples TRBV7-8 to TRBJ2-5, with 7 bases that match TRBD1. The CDR3 spans 15 residues. CDR1 SGHVS and CDR2 FQNEAQ come from the germline V gene. Written as DNA, the CDR3 is TGTGCCAGCAGCCTAGCTGGGACAGCTCAAGAGACCCAGTACTTC. Encoded protein: CASSLAGTAQETQYF.

The V gene is TRBV7-2, the J gene TRBJ2-3; D perhaps matches TRBD2 (7 bases). This CDR3 is built from 16 residues. Germline V gene sequence: CDR1 SGHTA, CDR2 FQGNSA. Trimming shortened V by 2 bases and J by 3 bases, and 15 bases separated the two germline ends. The CDR3 sequence: CASSLLGGGGTDTQYF. The CDR3 DNA reads TGTGCCAGCAGCTTACTGGGCGGGGGCGGGACAGATACGCAGTATTTT.

This clone showed up just once. The chain couples TRBV7-2 to TRBJ2-1; a weak D match, TRBD1 (6 bases). Germline values: CDR1 SGHTA, CDR2 FQGNSA. The CDR3 runs to 12 residues. Trimming stripped 2 bases from V and 8 bases from J, with 7 bases between. The CDR3 region is CASSLQGYEQFF. The CDR3 DNA reads TGTGCCAGCAGCTTACAGGGGTATGAGCAGTTCTTC.

The J gene is TRBJ1-2, the V gene TRBV5-1; D gene unclear. Germline CDR1 reads SGHRS; CDR2 reads YFSETQ. Between the trimmed V and J ends, which lost 2 bases and 0 bases, there was a span of 8 bases. There are 14 residues in the CDR3. In DNA form, the CDR3 reads TGCGCCAGCAGCTTTGCGGCAGCTAACTATGGCTACACCTTC. Amino acids: CASSFAAANYGYTF.

The J gene is TRBJ1-2, the V gene TRBV14, with D hard to call. Germline CDR1 is SGHDN and CDR2 is FVKESK. The CDR3 loop spans 13 amino acids. Trimming took 1 base from V and 8 from J, leaving 11 bases between them. CDR3 protein: CASSQAGREGYTF. The DNA for the CDR3 is TGTGCCAGCAGCCAAGCGGGGAGAGAAGGCTACACCTTC.

This clone occurred once. V usage is TRBV6-1 and J usage is TRBJ1-2; the D gene is possibly TRBD1 (5 bases). The V end was cut by 1 base, the J end by 4 bases, with 13 bases between. This CDR3 has 15 residues. The germline V gene encodes CDR1 MNHNS and CDR2 SASEGT. CDR3: CASSEVVTDIYGYTF. The CDR3 nucleotides read TGTGCCAGCAGTGAAGTAGTAACGGACATCTATGGCTACACCTTC.